What follows are 4 T cell receptor beta chains derived from one specimen sequenced in a study of CD8+CD57+ T cells in acquired aplastic anemia. Sequencing involved patients with CD8+CD57+ cell expansion previously shown by flow cytometry. Genomic DNA provided the template from which TCR beta VDJ and CDR3 profiles were obtained. TCRdb itself ran the reads through MiXCR, one entry per CDR3 protein. The profile shows around 500,000 distinct CDR3 sequences, around 30% of them singletons. Sequenced input: sorted CD4+, CD8+, or CD8+CD57+ T cells (not recorded which) from PBMCs. These receptor sequences come from a human donor with aplastic anemia.

There are a few counts of this clonotype. This chain joins TRBV20-1 and TRBJ1-4, with 9 bases that match TRBD1. CDR3 length: 15 residues. CDR1 DFQATT and CDR2 SNEGSKA come from the germline V gene (reference sequence). The trim removed 5 bases at V and 7 bases at J, leaving 11 bases unmatched. This CDR3 is CSAGRFGTGTEKLFF. Here the CDR3 DNA reads TGCAGTGCTGGGAGGTTTGGGACAGGGACTGAAAAACTGTTTTTT.

DNA for the CDR3: TGCAGTGCTAAGACAGGGGGGAACACTGAAGCTTTCTTT. Translated, it gives CSAKTGGNTEAFF. The chain employs TRBV20-1 and TRBJ1-1; 9 bases line up with TRBD1. Losses at the gene ends were 4 bases for V and 1 base for J; bases not matched to a gene: 1. Germline CDR1 reads DFQATT; CDR2 reads SNEGSKA (reference sequence). This CDR3 region has 13 residues.

As to this clonotype: At one boundary the junction diverges from the germline segment, which might be a read error. This sequence joins TRBV5-1 and TRBJ1-2; 7 nucleotides agree with TRBD1. Per the germline V gene, CDR1 is SGHRS and CDR2 is YFSETQ. The CDR3 consists of 14 residues. CDR3 sequence: CPSSLGTANYGYAF. DNA of the CDR3: TGCCCCAGCAGCTTGGGGACAGCGAACTATGGCTACGCCTTC.

DNA for the CDR3: TGTGCCAGCAGTGCTACGGAGGGACTAGCGGGCTACGAGCAGTACTTC. Encoded protein: CASSATEGLAGYEQYF. V gene TRBV25-1 combines with J gene TRBJ2-7; 12 bases map to TRBD2. The germline V gene encodes CDR1 MGHDK and CDR2 SYGVNS. J lost 3 bases, V lost 4 bases, and 7 bases had no gene match. The CDR3 is 16 amino acids.